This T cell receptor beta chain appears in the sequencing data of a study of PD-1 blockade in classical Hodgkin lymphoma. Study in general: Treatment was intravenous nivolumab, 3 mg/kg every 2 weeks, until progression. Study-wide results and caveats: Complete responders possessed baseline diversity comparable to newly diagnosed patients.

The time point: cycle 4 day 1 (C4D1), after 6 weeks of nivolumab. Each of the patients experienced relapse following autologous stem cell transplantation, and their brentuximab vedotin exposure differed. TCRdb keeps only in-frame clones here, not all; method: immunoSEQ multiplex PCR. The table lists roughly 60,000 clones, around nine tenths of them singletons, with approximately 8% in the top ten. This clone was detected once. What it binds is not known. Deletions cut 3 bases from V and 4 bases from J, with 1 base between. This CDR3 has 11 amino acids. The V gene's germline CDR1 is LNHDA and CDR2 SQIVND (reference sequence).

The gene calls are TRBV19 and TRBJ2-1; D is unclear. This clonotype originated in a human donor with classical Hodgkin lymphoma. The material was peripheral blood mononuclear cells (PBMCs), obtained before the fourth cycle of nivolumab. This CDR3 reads CASSIYNEQFF. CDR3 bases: TGTGCCAGTAGTATTTACAATGAGCAGTTCTTC.